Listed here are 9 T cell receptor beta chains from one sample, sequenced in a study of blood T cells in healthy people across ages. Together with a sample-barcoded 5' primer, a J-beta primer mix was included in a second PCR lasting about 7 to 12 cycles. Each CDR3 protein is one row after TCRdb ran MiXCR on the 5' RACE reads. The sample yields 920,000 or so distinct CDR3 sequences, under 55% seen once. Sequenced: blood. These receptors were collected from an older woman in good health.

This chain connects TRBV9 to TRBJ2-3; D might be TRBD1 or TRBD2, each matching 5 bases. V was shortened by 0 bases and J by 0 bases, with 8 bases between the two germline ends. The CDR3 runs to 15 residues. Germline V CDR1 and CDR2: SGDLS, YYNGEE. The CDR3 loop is CASSVGWDSTDTQYF. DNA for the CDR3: TGTGCCAGCAGCGTAGGTTGGGACAGCACAGATACGCAGTATTTT.

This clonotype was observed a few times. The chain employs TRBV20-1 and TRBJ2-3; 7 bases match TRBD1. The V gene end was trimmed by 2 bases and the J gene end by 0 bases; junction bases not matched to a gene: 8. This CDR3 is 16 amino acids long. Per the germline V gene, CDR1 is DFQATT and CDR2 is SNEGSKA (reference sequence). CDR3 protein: CSARSDRDVSTDTQYF. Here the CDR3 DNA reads TGCAGTGCTAGATCCGACAGGGATGTTAGCACAGATACGCAGTATTTT.

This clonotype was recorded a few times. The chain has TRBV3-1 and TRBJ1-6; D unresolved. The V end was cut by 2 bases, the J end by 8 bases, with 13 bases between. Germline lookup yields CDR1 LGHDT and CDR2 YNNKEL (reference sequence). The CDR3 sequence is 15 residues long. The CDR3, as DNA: TGTGCCAGCAGCCAACCGCCGCCGACACATTCACCCCTCCACTTT. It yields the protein CASSQPPPTHSPLHF.

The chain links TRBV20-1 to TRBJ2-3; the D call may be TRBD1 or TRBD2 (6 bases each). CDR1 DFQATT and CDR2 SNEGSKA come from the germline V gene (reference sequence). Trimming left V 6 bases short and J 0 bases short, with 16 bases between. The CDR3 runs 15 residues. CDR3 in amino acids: CSARGGLGSTDTQYF. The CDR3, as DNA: TGCAGTGCCCGAGGGGGGTTGGGTAGCACAGATACGCAGTATTTT.

In DNA form, the CDR3 reads TGTGCCAGCAGCAAAGGACCCCCCGGGAAAACAACTAATGAAAAACTGTTTTTT. Protein sequence: CASSKGPPGKTTNEKLFF. The rearrangement links TRBV21-1 to TRBJ1-4; the DNA was not compared with TRBD1, the D call given in the table. TRBV21-1 is designated a pseudogene. The CDR3 sequence is 18 residues long.

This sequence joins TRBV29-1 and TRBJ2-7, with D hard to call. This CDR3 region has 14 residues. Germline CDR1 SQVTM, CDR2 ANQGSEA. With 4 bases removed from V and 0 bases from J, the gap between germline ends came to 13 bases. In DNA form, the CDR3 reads TGCAGCGTTGTGGGCAGCACGAGCTCCTACGAGCAGTACTTC. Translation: CSVVGSTSSYEQYF.

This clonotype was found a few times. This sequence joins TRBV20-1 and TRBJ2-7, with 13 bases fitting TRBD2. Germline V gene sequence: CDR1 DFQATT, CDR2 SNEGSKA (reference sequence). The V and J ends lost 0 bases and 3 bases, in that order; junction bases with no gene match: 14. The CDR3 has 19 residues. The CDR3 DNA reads TGCAGTGCTAGAGATCCCCGGACTAGCGGGAGTACCCAGGGCTACGAGCAGTACTTC. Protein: CSARDPRTSGSTQGYEQYF.

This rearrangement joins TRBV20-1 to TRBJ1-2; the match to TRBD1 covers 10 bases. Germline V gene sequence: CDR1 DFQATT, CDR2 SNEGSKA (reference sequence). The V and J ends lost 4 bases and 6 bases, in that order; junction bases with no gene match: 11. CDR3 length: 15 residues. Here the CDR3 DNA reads TGCAGTGCTAAGGGACCGGTTGGGACAGGGGATGGCTACACCTTC. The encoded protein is CSAKGPVGTGDGYTF.

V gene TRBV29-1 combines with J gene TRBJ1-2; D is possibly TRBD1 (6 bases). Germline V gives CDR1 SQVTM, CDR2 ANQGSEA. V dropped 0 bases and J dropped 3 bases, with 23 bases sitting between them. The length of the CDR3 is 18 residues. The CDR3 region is CSVEDFAGVPGGDYGYTF. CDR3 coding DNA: TGCAGCGTTGAAGACTTCGCGGGGGTACCGGGGGGCGACTATGGCTACACCTTC.